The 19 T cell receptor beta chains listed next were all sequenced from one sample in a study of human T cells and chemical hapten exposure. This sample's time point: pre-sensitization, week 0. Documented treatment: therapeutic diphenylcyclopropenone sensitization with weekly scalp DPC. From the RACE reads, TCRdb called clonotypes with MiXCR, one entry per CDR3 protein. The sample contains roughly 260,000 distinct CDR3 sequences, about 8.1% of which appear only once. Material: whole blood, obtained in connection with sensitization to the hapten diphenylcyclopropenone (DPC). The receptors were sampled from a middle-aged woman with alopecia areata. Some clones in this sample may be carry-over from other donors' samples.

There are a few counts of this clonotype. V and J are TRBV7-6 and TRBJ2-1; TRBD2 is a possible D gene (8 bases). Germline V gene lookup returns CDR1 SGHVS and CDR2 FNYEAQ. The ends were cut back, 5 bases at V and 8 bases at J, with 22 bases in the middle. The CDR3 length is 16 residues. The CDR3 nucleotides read TGTGCCAGCAGCATAAGACAGGGACTAGGGGTCCATGAGCAGTTCTTC. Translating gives CASSIRQGLGVHEQFF.

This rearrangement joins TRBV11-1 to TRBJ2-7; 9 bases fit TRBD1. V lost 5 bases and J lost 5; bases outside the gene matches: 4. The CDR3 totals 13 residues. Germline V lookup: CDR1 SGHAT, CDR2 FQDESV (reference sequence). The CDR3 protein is CASSKDRGDEQYF. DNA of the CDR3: TGTGCCAGCAGCAAGGACAGGGGAGACGAGCAGTACTTC.

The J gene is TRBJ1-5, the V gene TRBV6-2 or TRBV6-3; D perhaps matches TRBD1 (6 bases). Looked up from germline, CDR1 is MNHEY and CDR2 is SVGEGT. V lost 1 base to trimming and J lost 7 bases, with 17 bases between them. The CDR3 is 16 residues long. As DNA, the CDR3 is TGTGCCAGCAGTTACTTGAGGGTCAGGGGAGGACAGCCCCAGCATTTT. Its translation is CASSYLRVRGGQPQHF.

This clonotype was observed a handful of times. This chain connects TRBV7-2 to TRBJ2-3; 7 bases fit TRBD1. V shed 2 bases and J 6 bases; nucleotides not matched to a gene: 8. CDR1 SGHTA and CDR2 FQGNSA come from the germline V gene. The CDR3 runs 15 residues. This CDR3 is CASSLLSRGIDTQYF. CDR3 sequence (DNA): TGTGCCAGCAGCTTACTGAGCAGGGGGATCGATACGCAGTATTTT. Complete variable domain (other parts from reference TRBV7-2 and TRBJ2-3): GAGVSQSPSNKVTEKGKDVELRCDPISGHTALYWYRQSLGQGLEFLIYFQGNSAPDKSGLPSDRFSAERTGGSVSTLTIQRTQQEDSAVYLCASSLLSRGIDTQYFGPGTRLTVL.

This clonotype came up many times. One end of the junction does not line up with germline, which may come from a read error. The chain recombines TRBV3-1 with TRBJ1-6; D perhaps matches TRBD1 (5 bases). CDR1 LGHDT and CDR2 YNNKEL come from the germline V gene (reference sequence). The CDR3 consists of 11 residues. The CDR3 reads CASSRGGVKVF. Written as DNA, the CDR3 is TGTGCCAGCAGCCGGGGCGGCGTAAAGGTTTTT.

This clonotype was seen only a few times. CDR3 sequence: CASSSFPAQPGPRMTLHF. CDR3 DNA sequence: TGTGCCAGCAGTTCCTTCCCCGCCCAGCCGGGCCCTAGGATGACCCTCCACTTT. V and J are TRBV6-5 and TRBJ1-6; D is ambiguous. CDR1 is MNHEY and CDR2 is SVGAGI in the germline V gene. The CDR3 covers 18 residues. V was cut by 4 bases and J by 14 bases, with 30 bases left in between.

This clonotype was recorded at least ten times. This CDR3 reads CASSLGGANTEAFF. DNA for the CDR3: TGCGCCAGCAGCTTGGGTGGAGCGAACACTGAAGCTTTCTTT. The V and J genes are TRBV5-1 and TRBJ1-1; D not certain. The germline V gene has CDR1 SGHRS and CDR2 YFSETQ. This CDR3 is built from 14 residues. With 0 bases removed from V and 1 base from J, the gap between germline ends came to 7 bases.

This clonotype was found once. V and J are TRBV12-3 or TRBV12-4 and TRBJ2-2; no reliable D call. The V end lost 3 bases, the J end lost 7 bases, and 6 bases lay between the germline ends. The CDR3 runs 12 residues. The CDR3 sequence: CASSFAVGELFF. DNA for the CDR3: TGTGCCAGCAGTTTCGCGGTCGGGGAGCTGTTTTTT.

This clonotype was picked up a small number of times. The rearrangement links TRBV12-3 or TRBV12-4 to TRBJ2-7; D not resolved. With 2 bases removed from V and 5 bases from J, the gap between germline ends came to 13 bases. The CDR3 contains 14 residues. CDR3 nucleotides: TGTGCCAGCAGTTTATCCCGACCTGGAGACGAGCAGTACTTC. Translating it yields CASSLSRPGDEQYF.

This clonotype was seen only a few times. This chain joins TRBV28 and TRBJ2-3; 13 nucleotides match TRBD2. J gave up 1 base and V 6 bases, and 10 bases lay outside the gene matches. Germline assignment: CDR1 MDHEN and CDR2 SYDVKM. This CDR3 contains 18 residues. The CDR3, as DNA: TGTGCCAGCAGGCCCACTAGCGGGAGGGCCTCTGGCACAGATACGCAGTATTTT. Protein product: CASRPTSGRASGTDTQYF. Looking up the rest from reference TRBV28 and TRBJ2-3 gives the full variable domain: DVKVTQSSRYLVKRTGEKVFLECVQDMDHENMFWYRQDPGLGLRLIYFSYDVKMKEKGDIPEGYSVSREKKERFSLILESASTNQTSMYLCASRPTSGRASGTDTQYFGPGTRLTVL.

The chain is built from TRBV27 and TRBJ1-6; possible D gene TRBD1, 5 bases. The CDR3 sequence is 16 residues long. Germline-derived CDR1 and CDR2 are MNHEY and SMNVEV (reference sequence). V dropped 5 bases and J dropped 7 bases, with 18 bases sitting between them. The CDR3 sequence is CASSLAAGTVNSPLHF. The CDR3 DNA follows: TGTGCCAGCAGTCTAGCCGCCGGGACGGTCAATTCACCCCTCCACTTT.

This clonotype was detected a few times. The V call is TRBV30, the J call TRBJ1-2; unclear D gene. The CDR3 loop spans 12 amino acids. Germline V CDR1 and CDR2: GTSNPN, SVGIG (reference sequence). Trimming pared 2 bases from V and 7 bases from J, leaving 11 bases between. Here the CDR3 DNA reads TGTGCCTGGAGTTCCTCCGTGGGTGGCTACACCTTC. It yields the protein CAWSSSVGGYTF. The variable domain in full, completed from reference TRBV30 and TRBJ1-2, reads SQTIHQWPATLVQPVGSPLSLECTVEGTSNPNLYWYRQAAGRGLQLLFYSVGIGQISSEVPQNLSASRPQDRQFILSSKKLLLSDSGFYLCAWSSSVGGYTFGSGTRLTVV.

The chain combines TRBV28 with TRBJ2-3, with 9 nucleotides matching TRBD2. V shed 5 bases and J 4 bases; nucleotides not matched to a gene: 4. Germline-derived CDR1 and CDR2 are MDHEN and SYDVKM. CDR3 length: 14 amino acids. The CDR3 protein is CASSRAGGADTQYF. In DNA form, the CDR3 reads TGTGCCAGCAGTAGAGCGGGAGGTGCAGATACGCAGTATTTT. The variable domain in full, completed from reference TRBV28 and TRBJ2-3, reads DVKVTQSSRYLVKRTGEKVFLECVQDMDHENMFWYRQDPGLGLRLIYFSYDVKMKEKGDIPEGYSVSREKKERFSLILESASTNQTSMYLCASSRAGGADTQYFGPGTRLTVL.

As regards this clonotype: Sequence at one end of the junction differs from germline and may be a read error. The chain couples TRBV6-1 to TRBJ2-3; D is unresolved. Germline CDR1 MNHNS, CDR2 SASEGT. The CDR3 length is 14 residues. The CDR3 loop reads CASREGGLTDTQYF. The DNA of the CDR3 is TGTGCCAGCAGGGAAGGCGGCCTCACAGATACGCAGTATTTT.

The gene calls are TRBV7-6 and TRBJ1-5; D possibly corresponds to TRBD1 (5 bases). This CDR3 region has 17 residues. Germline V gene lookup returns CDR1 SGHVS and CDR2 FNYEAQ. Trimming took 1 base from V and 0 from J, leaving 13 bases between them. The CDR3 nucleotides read TGTGCCAGCAGCTTAGTCGCTACAGGCGATAGCAATCAGCCCCAGCATTTT. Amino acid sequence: CASSLVATGDSNQPQHF.

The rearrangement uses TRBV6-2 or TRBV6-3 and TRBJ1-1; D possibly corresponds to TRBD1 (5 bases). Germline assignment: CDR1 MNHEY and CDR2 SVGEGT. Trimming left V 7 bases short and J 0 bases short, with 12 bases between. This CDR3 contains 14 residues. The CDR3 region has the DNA TGTGCCAGCACCCCCGGGGCAGTGAACACTGAAGCTTTCTTT. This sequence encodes CASTPGAVNTEAFF.

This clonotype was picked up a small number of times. CDR3 in amino acids: CASSKTGGDGYGYTF. In DNA form, the CDR3 reads TGTGCCAGCAGCAAGACAGGGGGCGATGGCTATGGCTACACCTTC. The gene calls are TRBV27 and TRBJ1-2, with 10 bases that match TRBD1. Germline V gene lookup returns CDR1 MNHEY and CDR2 SMNVEV (reference sequence). This CDR3 is built from 15 residues. The ends lost 6 bases at V and 4 bases at J; junction bases unmatched: 8.

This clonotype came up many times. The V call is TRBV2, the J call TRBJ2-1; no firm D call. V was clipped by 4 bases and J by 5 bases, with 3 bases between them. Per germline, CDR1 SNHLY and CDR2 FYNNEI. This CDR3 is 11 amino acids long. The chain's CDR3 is CASSVHNEQFF. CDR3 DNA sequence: TGTGCCAGCAGTGTCCACAATGAGCAGTTCTTC.

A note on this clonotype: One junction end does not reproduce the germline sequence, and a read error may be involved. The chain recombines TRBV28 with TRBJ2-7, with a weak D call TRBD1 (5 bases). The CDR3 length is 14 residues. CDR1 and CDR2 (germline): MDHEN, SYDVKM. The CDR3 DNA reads TGTGCCAGCAGCCCCTTGACAGCCAATCTAGAGCAGAACTTC. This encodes CASSPLTANLEQNF.